A single T cell receptor beta chain is shown here with its context. Authors' data handling: Using reference gene primer amplification, nucleated cell counts were estimated. Only in-frame clones appear in the TCRdb table, and some are missing; sequencing was by immunoSEQ multiplex PCR. The DNA was the basis for D and trimming; V, J and clone size are from that table. The sample shows approximately 89,000 clones, approximately 80% of them seen only once. V lost 4 bases to trimming and J lost 4 bases; unmatched junction nucleotides: 4. The CDR3 runs to 14 residues. The germline V gene encodes CDR1 SNHLY and CDR2 FYNNEI. This entry comes from a study of blood T cell repertoires in COVID-19. Study summary: Specimens from acute and convalescent COVID-19 originated in the United States, Italy and Spain. Sample material is recorded as cDNA or gDNA derived from T cells, B-cell-depleted T cells, or PBMCs.

The chain joins TRBV2 to TRBJ2-1; 7 positions match TRBD2. The source of this sequence is a woman aged 80 or older with acute or convalescent COVID-19. Sequences were obtained from peripheral blood. The CDR3 sequence is CASSGLAEYNEQFF. CDR3 nucleotides: TGTGCCAGCAGTGGCCTAGCGGAATACAATGAGCAGTTCTTC.